This T cell receptor (beta chain) was sequenced during a study of T-cell memory formation after mild COVID-19. This clonotype was seen at least ten times. Its antigen remains unknown. The study's findings and limits: Contracting CD4+ clones were located mainly in CM and EM, and CD8+ clones in EMRA.

MiXCR was run by TCRdb on the 5' RACE reads, yielding one entry per CDR3 protein. Of more than 250,000 distinct CDR3 sequences detected, 15% to 20% appear once; the ten largest clones hold less than 30%. Germline CDR1 reads DFQATT; CDR2 reads SNEGSKA (reference sequence). This CDR3 contains 12 residues. Trimming shortened V by 1 base and J by 6 bases, and 7 bases separated the two germline ends. J is TRBJ2-1 and V is TRBV20-1, with D unclear. Sequencing was performed on PBMCs or a T cell subset sorted from them (not recorded which). This clonotype was obtained from a man aged 18 to 30 who had mild COVID-19 (a few samples of this study predate the infection). Cell type and time point are not known. CDR3 loop: CSARGWGNEQFF. DNA of the CDR3: TGCAGTGCTAGAGGGTGGGGCAATGAGCAGTTCTTC.